This T cell receptor (beta chain) was sequenced for a study of CD8 T cells in Susac syndrome. Reverse transcription of 0.5 to 1 ug RNA used random hexamers. TCR beta CDR3 was amplified by immunoSEQ covering 54 Vbeta and 13 Jbeta. TCRdb called the immunoSEQ multiplex PCR reads again in MiXCR, with one record for every CDR3 protein. Counted here are around 230,000 distinct CDR3 sequences, 95% occurring once; the ten biggest clones make up 0.085% to 0.1%. While CD8+ and CD4+ T cells were isolated negatively, TEMRA cells were enriched by FACS. CDR3 size: 14 residues. The V gene's germline CDR1 is MDHEN and CDR2 SYDVKM. Trimming removed 3 bases at V and 4 bases at J, with 12 bases between.

Sequenced input: CD4+ T cells from PBMCs. J is TRBJ1-2 and V is TRBV28; D ambiguous. This TCR was sampled from a human donor with multiple sclerosis. CDR3 DNA sequence: TGTGCCAGCAGTTTTGGCCATAAGGCCTATGGCTACACCTTC. It codes for CASSFGHKAYGYTF.